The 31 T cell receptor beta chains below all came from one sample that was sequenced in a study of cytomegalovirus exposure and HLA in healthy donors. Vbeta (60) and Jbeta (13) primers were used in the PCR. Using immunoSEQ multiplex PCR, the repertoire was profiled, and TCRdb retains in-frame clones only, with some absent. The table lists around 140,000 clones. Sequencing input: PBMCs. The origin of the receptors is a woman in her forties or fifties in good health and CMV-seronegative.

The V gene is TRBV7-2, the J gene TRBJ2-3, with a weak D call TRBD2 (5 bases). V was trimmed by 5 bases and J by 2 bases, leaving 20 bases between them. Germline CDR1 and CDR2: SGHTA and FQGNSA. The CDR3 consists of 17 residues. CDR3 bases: TGTGCCAGCAGCCCCCCCTGGGTAGCGCCGGACACAGATACGCAGTATTTT. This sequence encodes CASSPPWVAPDTDTQYF.

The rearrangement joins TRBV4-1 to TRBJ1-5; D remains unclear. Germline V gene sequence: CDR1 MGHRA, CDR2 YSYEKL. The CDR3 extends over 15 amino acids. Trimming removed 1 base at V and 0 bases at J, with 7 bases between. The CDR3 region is CASSQGQNSNQPQHF. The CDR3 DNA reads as TGCGCCAGCAGCCAAGGGCAGAATAGCAATCAGCCCCAGCATTTT.

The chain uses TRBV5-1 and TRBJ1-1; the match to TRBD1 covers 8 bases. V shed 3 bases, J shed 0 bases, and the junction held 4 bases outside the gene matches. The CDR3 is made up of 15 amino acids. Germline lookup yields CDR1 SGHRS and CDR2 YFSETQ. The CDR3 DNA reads TGCGCCAGCAGCTCCACGACAGGGGTGAACACTGAAGCTTTCTTT. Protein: CASSSTTGVNTEAFF. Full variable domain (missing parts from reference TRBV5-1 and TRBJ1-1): KAGVTQTPRYLIKTRGQQVTLSCSPISGHRSVSWYQQTPGQGLQFLFEYFSETQRNKGNFPGRFSGRQFSNSRSEMNVSTLELGDSALYLCASSSTTGVNTEAFFGQGTRLTVV.

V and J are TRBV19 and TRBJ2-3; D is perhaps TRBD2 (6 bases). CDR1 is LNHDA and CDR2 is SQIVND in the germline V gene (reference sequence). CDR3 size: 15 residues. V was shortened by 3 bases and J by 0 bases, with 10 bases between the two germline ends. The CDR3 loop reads CASSIYGRSTDTQYF. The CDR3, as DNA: TGTGCCAGTAGTATCTACGGGAGAAGCACAGATACGCAGTATTTT.

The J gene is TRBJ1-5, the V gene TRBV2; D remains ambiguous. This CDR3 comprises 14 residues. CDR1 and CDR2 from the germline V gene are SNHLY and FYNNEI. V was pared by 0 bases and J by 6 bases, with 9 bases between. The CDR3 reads CASSEATGIQPQHF. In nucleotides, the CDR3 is TGTGCCAGCAGTGAAGCGACGGGGATTCAGCCCCAGCATTTT.

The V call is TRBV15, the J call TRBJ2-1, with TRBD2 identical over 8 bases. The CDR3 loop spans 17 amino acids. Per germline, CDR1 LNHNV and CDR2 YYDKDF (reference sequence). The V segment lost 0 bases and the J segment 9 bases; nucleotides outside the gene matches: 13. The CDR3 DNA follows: TGTGCCACCAGCAGAGACAAAGGACCGGGAGGGCCTGGTGAGCAGTTCTTC. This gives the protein CATSRDKGPGGPGEQFF.

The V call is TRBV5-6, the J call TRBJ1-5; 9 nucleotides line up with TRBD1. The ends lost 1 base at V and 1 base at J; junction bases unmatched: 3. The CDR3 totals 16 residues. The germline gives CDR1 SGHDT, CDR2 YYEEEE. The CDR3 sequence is CASSLSDRGSNQPQHF. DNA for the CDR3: TGTGCCAGCAGCTTGAGTGACAGGGGGAGCAATCAGCCCCAGCATTTT.

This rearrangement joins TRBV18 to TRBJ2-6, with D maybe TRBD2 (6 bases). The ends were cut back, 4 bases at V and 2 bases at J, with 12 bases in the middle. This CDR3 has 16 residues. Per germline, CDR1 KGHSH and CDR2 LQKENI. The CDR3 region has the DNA TGTGCCAGCTCACAATCGCGGGGAACTGGGGCCAACGTCCTGACTTTC. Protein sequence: CASSQSRGTGANVLTF.

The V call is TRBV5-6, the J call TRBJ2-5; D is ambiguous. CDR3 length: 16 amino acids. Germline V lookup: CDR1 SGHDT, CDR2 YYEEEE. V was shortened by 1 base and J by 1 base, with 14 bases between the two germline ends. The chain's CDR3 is CASSLLAVLFQETQYF. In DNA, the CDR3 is TGTGCCAGCAGCTTGTTGGCAGTACTATTCCAAGAGACCCAGTACTTC.

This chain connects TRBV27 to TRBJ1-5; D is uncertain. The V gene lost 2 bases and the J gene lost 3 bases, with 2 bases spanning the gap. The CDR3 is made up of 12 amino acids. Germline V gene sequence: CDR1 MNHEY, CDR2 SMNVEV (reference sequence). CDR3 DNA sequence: TGTGCCAGCAGTTTACTCAATCAGCCCCAGCATTTT. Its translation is CASSLLNQPQHF.

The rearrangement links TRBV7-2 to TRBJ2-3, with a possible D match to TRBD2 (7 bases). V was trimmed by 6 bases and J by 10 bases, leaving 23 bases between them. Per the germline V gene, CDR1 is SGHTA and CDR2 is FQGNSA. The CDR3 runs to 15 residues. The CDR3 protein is CASRPRTRGDSAQYF. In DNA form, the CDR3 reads TGTGCCAGCAGACCTCGGACTAGGGGGGACTCAGCGCAGTATTTT.

This CDR3 is CASSSRTYYSNQPQHF. CDR3 nucleotides: TGTGCCAGCAGTAGCCGGACATATTATAGCAATCAGCCCCAGCATTTT. The chain combines TRBV28 with TRBJ1-5, with TRBD1 as a possible D gene (5 bases). Germline CDR1 and CDR2: MDHEN and SYDVKM. The CDR3 is 16 amino acids. Trimming took off 5 bases at V and 0 bases at J, with 14 bases between the two ends. Using reference TRBV28 and TRBJ1-5 for the parts outside the CDR3, the full variable domain is DVKVTQSSRYLVKRTGEKVFLECVQDMDHENMFWYRQDPGLGLRLIYFSYDVKMKEKGDIPEGYSVSREKKERFSLILESASTNQTSMYLCASSSRTYYSNQPQHFGDGTRLSIL.

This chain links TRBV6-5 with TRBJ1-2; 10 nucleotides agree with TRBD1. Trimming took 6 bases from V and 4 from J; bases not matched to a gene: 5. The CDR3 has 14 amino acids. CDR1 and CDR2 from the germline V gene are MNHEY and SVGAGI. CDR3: CASSQRTGGYGYTF. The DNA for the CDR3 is TGTGCCAGCAGCCAAAGGACAGGGGGCTATGGCTACACCTTC.

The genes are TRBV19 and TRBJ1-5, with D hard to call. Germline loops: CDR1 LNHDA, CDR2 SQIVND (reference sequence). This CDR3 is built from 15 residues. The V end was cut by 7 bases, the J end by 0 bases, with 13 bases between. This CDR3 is CASTPRFYSNQPQHF. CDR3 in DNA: TGTGCCAGTACCCCCCGGTTCTATAGCAATCAGCCCCAGCATTTT.

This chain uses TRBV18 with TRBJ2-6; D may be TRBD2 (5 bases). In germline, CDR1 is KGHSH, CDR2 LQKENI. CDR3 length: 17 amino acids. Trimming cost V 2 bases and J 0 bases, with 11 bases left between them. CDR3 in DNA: TGTGCCAGCTCACCAGGACTCCCCAACTCTGGGGCCAACGTCCTGACTTTC. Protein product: CASSPGLPNSGANVLTF. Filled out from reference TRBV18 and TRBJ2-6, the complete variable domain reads NAGVMQNPRHLVRRRGQEARLRCSPMKGHSHVYWYRQLPEEGLKFMVYLQKENIIDESGMPKERFSAEFPKEGPSILRIQQVVRGDSAAYFCASSPGLPNSGANVLTFGAGSRLTVL.

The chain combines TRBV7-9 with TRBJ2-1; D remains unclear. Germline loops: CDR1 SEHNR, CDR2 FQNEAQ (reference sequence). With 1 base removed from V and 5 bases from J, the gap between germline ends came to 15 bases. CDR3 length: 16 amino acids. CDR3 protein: CASSLGQSRLNNEQFF. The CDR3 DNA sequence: TGTGCCAGCAGCTTAGGGCAGAGCCGACTTAACAATGAGCAGTTCTTC.

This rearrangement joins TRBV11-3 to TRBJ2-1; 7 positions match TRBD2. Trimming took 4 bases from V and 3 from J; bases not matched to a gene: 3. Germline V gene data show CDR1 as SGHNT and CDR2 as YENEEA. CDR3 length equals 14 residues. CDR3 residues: CASSSGGIYNEQFF. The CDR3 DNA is TGTGCCAGCAGCTCCGGGGGGATCTACAATGAGCAGTTCTTC.

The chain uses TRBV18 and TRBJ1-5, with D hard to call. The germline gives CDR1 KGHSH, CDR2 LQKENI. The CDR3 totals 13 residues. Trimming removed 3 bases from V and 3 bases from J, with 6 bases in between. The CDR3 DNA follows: TGTGCCAGCTCACCCTTGTACAATCAGCCCCAGCATTTT. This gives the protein CASSPLYNQPQHF. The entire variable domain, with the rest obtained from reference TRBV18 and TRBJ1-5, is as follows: NAGVMQNPRHLVRRRGQEARLRCSPMKGHSHVYWYRQLPEEGLKFMVYLQKENIIDESGMPKERFSAEFPKEGPSILRIQQVVRGDSAAYFCASSPLYNQPQHFGDGTRLSIL.

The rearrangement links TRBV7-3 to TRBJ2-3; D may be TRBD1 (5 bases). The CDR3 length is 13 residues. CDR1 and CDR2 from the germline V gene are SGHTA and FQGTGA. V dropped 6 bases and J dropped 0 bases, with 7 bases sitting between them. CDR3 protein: CASRQASTDTQYF. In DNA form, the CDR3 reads TGTGCCAGCAGACAGGCTAGCACAGATACGCAGTATTTT.

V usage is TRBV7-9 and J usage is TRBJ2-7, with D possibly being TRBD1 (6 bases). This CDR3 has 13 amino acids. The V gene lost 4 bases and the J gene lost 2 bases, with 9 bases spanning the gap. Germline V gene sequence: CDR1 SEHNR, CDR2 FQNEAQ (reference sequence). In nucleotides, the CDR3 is TGTGCCAGCAGCTCAGGGGCCACCTACGAGCAGTACTTC. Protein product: CASSSGATYEQYF.

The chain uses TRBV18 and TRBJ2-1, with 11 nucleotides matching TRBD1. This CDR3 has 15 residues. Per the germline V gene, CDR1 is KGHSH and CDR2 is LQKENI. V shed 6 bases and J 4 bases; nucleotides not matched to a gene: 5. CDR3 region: CASSSGTGGYNEQFF. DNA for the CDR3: TGTGCCAGCTCGTCCGGGACAGGGGGTTACAATGAGCAGTTCTTC.

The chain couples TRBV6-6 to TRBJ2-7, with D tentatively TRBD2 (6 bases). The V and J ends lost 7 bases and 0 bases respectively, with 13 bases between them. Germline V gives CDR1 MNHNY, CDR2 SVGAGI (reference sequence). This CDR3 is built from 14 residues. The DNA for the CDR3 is TGTGCCAGCACCTGGGGGGTATCCTCCTACGAGCAGTACTTC. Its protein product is CASTWGVSSYEQYF.

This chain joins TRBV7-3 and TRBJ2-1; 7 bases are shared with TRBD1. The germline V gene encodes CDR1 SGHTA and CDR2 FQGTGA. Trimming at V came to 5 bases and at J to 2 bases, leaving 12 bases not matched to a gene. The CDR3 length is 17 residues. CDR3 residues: CASSPKGARMAYNEQFF. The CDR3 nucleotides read TGTGCCAGCAGCCCGAAGGGGGCGCGGATGGCCTACAATGAGCAGTTCTTC.

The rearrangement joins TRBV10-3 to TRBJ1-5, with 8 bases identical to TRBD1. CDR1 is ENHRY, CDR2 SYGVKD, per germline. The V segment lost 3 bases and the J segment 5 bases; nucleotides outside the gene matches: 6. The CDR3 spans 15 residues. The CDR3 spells CAISETGTGYQPQHF. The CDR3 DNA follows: TGTGCCATCAGTGAAACCGGGACAGGATATCAGCCCCAGCATTTT.

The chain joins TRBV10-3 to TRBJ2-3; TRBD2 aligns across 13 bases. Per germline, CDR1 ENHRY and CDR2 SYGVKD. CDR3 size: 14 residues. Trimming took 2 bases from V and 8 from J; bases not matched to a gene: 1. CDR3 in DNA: TGTGCCATCAGTGAGACTAGCGGGGGGGGTACGCAGTATTTT. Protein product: CAISETSGGGTQYF.

The CDR3 is CASSGQGASPLHF. DNA for the CDR3: TGTGCCAGCAGCGGACAGGGGGCTTCACCCCTCCACTTT. This sequence joins TRBV27 and TRBJ1-6; 11 positions agree with TRBD1. CDR1 is MNHEY and CDR2 is SMNVEV in the germline V gene (reference sequence). There are 13 residues in the CDR3. The V gene end was trimmed by 6 bases and the J gene end by 9 bases; junction bases not matched to a gene: 1.

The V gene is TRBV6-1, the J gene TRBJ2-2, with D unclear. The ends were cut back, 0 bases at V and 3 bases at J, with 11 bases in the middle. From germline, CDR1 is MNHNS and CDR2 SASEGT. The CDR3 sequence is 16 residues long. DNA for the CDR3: TGTGCCAGCAGTGAAGCGCGAGGATGGGACACCGGGGAGCTGTTTTTT. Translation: CASSEARGWDTGELFF.

Written as DNA, the CDR3 is TGTGCCAGCAGCTATTTAACTGGGGCCAACGTCCTGACTTTC. This codes for CASSYLTGANVLTF. This chain uses TRBV13 with TRBJ2-6; D is ambiguous. The CDR3 spans 14 residues. Germline lookup yields CDR1 PRHDT and CDR2 FYEKMQ (reference sequence). The V gene lost 4 bases and the J gene lost 2 bases, with 6 bases spanning the gap.

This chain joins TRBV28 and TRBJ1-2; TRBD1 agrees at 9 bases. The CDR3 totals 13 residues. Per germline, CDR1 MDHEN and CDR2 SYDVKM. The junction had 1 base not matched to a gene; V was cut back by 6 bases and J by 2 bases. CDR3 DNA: TGTGCCAGCAGAGACAGGGGGAACTATGGCTACACCTTC. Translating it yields CASRDRGNYGYTF.

CDR3 nucleotides: TGTGCCAGCAGTCTGTATGGGACAGGGTTCGTCACTGAAGCTTTCTTT. It codes for CASSLYGTGFVTEAFF. The V gene is TRBV2, the J gene TRBJ1-1, with 9 bases lining up with TRBD1. V trimming: 5 bases; J trimming: 4 bases; junction bases outside the gene matches: 11. Germline V CDR1 and CDR2: SNHLY, FYNNEI. This CDR3 spans 16 amino acids.

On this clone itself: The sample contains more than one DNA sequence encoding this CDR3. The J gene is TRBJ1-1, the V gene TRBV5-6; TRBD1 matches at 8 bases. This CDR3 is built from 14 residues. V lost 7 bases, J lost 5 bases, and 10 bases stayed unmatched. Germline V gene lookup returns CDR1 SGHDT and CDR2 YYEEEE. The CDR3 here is CASHLDRGWTEAFF. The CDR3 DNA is TGTGCCAGCCATCTAGACAGGGGATGGACTGAAGCTTTCTTT.